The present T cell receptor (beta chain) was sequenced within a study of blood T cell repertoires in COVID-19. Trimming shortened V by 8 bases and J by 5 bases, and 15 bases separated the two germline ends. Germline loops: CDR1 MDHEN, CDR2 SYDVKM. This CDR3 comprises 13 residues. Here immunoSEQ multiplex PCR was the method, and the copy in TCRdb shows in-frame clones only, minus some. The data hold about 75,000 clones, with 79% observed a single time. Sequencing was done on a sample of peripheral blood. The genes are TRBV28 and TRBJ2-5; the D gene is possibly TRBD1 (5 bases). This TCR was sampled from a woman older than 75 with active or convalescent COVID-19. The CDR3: CASGLGVKETQYF. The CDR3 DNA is TGTGCCAGCGGGTTAGGGGTAAAGGAGACCCAGTACTTC.